This T cell receptor (beta chain) was sequenced in a study of cytotoxic CD8 clonotypes in ibrutinib-treated CLL (dated by TCRdb to the early 2020s). Study-level background: In this cohort, approximately 15 patients were treatment-naive and about a dozen were relapsed/refractory, while under 18 had unmutated IGHV. Every remission and progressive disease sample was obtained while ibrutinib was still being received by the patients. Samples averaged roughly 280,000 productive templates and some 91,000 productive rearrangements. Partial responses were observed in about 25 patients and complete responses in 2; after a median follow-up of roughly 62 months, remission was maintained in around 14 patients and progression was observed in roughly twelve. Samples at response were collected after a median of roughly twelve months of treatment, with a range of roughly 6 to 40 months. Of the roughly 86 people in the trial, roughly 27 had longitudinal samples available. Cryopreserved peripheral blood mononuclear cells were obtained before treatment, at response, and at either sustained remission or disease progression. On the study overall, not on this receptor specifically: Clonality rose at ibrutinib response, remained stable during sustained remission, and dropped back toward baseline at progression. At baseline, clonality was higher than in age-matched healthy donors and showed a strong correlation with circulating CD8+ T-cell counts. Lymph node repertoires were not examined, and the timing of sampling was not matched between patients in sustained remission and those whose disease progressed. Public clonotypes were rare and either shrank or stayed stable during treatment, and the rise in clonality at ibrutinib response reflected expansion of private clonotypes.

The germline V gene encodes CDR1 LNHDA and CDR2 SQIVND (reference sequence). The cysteine opens and the phenylalanine closes a CDR3 of 15 amino acids. Only the CDR3 DNA stays, 45 bases, in frame from base 1. Trimming removed 6 bases from V and 4 bases from J; the gene matches leave 8 bases unexplained. In light of the paper, this sample's time point label describes: progressive disease on ibrutinib. Approximately 2 micrograms of genomic DNA were extracted from cryopreserved PBMCs for TCR beta library preparation. High-throughput TCR beta sequencing was performed on longitudinal blood samples from CLL patients receiving ibrutinib monotherapy. Patients were enrolled in a phase 2 open-label single-center ibrutinib monotherapy trial. On a MiSeq, deep resolution sequencing aimed for a depth between 1 in 1 million and 1 in 200,000 T cells, with each clonotype covered 10x on average. The immunoSEQ hsTCRB Kit was used to generate TCR beta libraries. On the study's bioinformatics: ImmunoSEQ Data Assistant and ImmunoSEQ Analyzer were used for data analysis, and V, D and J genes were assigned according to IMGT definitions. Clonality was computed as one minus normalized Shannon entropy of productive rearrangement frequencies, ranging from 0 to 1. Public clonotype analysis was restricted to overrepresented clonotypes comprising at least 0.05% of each patient's repertoire. More than ten repertoires from age-matched healthy donors, obtained from immuneACCESS, served as clonality controls. Entries here come from immuneACCESS through TCRdb and include only in-frame sequences with V and J called. Some clones fail to appear in such tables; in the studies checked, an unresolved V gene covers under half of the shortfall, and the cause of the remainder is unknown. The V and J calls and the clone size are those of that table, but D and trimming were determined from the DNA. Within this sample are approximately 70,000 clones, with 65% to 85% of them counted one time only. Roughly 8% of the sample is held by the ten biggest clonotypes.

With regard to this clone: Its antigen remains unidentified. Within one base of it there is no much larger clone, and no base qualities were kept.

The sequence was collected from a human donor with chronic lymphocytic leukemia. Sequenced here: PBMCs, sampled at disease progression, from a patient treated with ibrutinib. This chain is built from TRBV19 and TRBJ1-5, and 8 junctional nucleotides match TRBD1. The sequenced DNA: TGTGCCAGTAGGGGGGGACAGGCGAAAAATCAGCCCCAGCATTTT. Translated, this is CASRGGQAKNQPQHF. This CDR3, with the reference TRBV19 and TRBJ1-5 proteins standing in past its ends, gives the full variable domain DGGITQSPKYLFRKEGQNVTLSCEQNLNHDAMYWYRQDPGQGLRLIYYSQIVNDFQKGDIAEGYSVSREKKESFPLTVTSAQKNPTAFYLCASRGGQAKNQPQHFGDGTRLSIL.